Sequencing of this T cell receptor beta chain was carried out in a study of beta chain features in type 1 diabetes. Findings and limits, study-wide: Cells with high TCR expression could be over-represented when cDNA is sequenced.

All of the isolated RNA was reverse transcribed, so expressed TCRB transcripts were sequenced. Generated by immunoSEQ multiplex PCR, the TCRdb table keeps only in-frame clones and is missing some. The table shows 300,000 or so clones, with 7% to 9% occurring only once. Comments on this clone: Its antigen is unknown.

Sorted populations were all over 98% pure. V was shortened by 8 bases and J by 0 bases, with 17 bases between the two germline ends. There are 17 residues in the CDR3. CDR1 and CDR2 (germline): KGHSH, LQKENI. The chain employs TRBV18 and TRBJ2-6, with D maybe TRBD2 (6 bases). This clonotype was sampled from a woman younger than 30 in good health. Sequenced sample: central memory CD4+ T cells from blood. CDR3 nucleotides: TGTGCCAGCACGAGGCAAGCCGGGGGCTCTGGGGCCAACGTCCTGACTTTC. This codes for CASTRQAGGSGANVLTF.